Listed here is a single T cell receptor beta chain. The sample originates from a study of cytotoxic CD8 clonotypes in ibrutinib-treated CLL. Assay: immunoSEQ multiplex PCR; the TCRdb copy retains only in-frame clones and omits some. The top ten clones hold more than 10% of a sample with roughly 130,000 clones, around 93% of them seen once. Germline V gives CDR1 PRHDT, CDR2 FYEKMQ (reference sequence). This CDR3 has 17 amino acids. V trimming: 4 bases; J trimming: 4 bases; junction bases outside the gene matches: 15. The J gene is TRBJ2-7, the V gene TRBV13; 8 positions match TRBD1. The starting material was PBMCs, obtained after 12 months of ibrutinib treatment. The clonotype originates from a human donor with chronic lymphocytic leukemia. Here the CDR3 reads CASSSHQGAEGPYEQYF. The DNA of the CDR3 is TGTGCCAGCAGCTCCCATCAGGGGGCGGAAGGTCCATACGAGCAGTACTTC.